The present T cell receptor beta chain was sequenced within a study of beta chain features in type 1 diabetes. Overall study findings and caveats: The study left unresolved whether HLA type influences TCRB rearrangement.

This clone was seen more than once but under ten times. Its specificity is not known. Every bit of the isolated RNA underwent reverse transcription, so sequencing read expressed TCRB transcripts. Sequencing was performed with immunoSEQ multiplex PCR; in TCRdb, only in-frame clones are kept and a portion is missing. The sample shows under 900,000 clones, 15% to 20% of them seen only once. J lost 5 bases, V lost 6 bases, and 5 bases had no gene match. Germline CDR1 SQVTM, CDR2 ANQGSEA. CDR3 length: 14 residues. V gene TRBV29-1 combines with J gene TRBJ2-5; the match to TRBD2 covers 14 bases. The sample taken for sequencing was naive CD4+ T cells from blood. The TCR was taken from a woman under 30 in good health. The CDR3 loop is CSVRLAGGPETQYF. In DNA, the CDR3 is TGCAGCGTCCGACTAGCGGGAGGGCCGGAGACCCAGTACTTC.